This TCR beta chain is from a study of blood T cell repertoires in COVID-19. Study as a whole: Samples came from the United States, Italy and Spain, spanning acute and convalescent COVID-19. T cells, B-cell-depleted T cells, or PBMCs provided the cDNA or gDNA that served as material.

CDR1 and CDR2 (germline): SGHTA, FQGTGA. V trimming: 6 bases; J trimming: 4 bases; junction bases outside the gene matches: 14. The CDR3 has 18 residues. Authors' processing steps: Estimation of nucleated cell counts was performed using reference gene primer amplification. The repertoire was sequenced with immunoSEQ multiplex PCR; TCRdb's copy has only in-frame clones and lacks some. V, J and clone size reflect that table, while D and trimming were determined from the DNA. Here the sample spans 200,000 to 250,000 clones, about 86% being singletons. This clone was detected a few times. This receptor was identified in a man in his fifties or sixties with acute or convalescent COVID-19. Sequenced input: peripheral blood. The rearrangement joins TRBV7-3 to TRBJ2-6; 8 bases match TRBD1. CDR3 coding DNA: TGTGCCAGCAGTGCCTCTCGTGACAGGGGACCCGGGGCCAACGTCCTGACTTTC. Translation: CASSASRDRGPGANVLTF. The full variable domain, in which reference TRBV7-3 and TRBJ2-6 provide the parts outside the CDR3, is GAGVSQTPSNKVTEKGKYVELRCDPISGHTALYWYRQSLGQGPEFLIYFQGTGAADDSGLPNDRFFAVRPEGSVSTLKIQRTERGDSAVYLCASSASRDRGPGANVLTFGAGSRLTVL.